Below, 24 T cell receptor beta chains from the same sample are listed, as sequenced in a study of T cell responses to AZD1222 COVID-19 vaccine. Assay: immunoSEQ multiplex PCR; the TCRdb copy retains only in-frame clones and omits some. The repertoire holds more than 140,000 clones, approximately 89% seen once, with 5% in the top ten. Sequencing was performed on peripheral blood, taken on day 0 of AZD1222 vaccination. The receptors come from an adult in good health.

The genes are TRBV7-9 and TRBJ1-2; D gene unclear. V lost 2 bases to trimming and J lost 8 bases, with 12 bases between them. Per the germline V gene, CDR1 is SEHNR and CDR2 is FQNEAQ (reference sequence). The CDR3 has 13 residues. The CDR3 spells CASSLFGSEGYTF. The CDR3 DNA is TGTGCCAGCAGCTTATTCGGGTCTGAGGGCTACACCTTC.

V gene TRBV27 combines with J gene TRBJ2-7; TRBD1 aligns across 10 bases. V was clipped by 5 bases and J by 5 bases; unmatched bases: 12. Germline loops: CDR1 MNHEY, CDR2 SMNVEV (reference sequence). CDR3 length equals 16 residues. DNA for the CDR3: TGTGCCAGCAGTGCAGCCGGGACAGGGGTTCGCCACGAGCAGTACTTC. Translating it yields CASSAAGTGVRHEQYF.

The chain employs TRBV29-1 and TRBJ2-4; maybe TRBD2 (5 bases). The germline V gene encodes CDR1 SQVTM and CDR2 ANQGSEA. The CDR3 sequence is 12 residues long. V was shortened by 3 bases and J by 7 bases, with 10 bases between the two germline ends. The CDR3 DNA reads TGCAGCGTTGAGGGGAGCTTGAACATTCAGTACTTC. This translates into CSVEGSLNIQYF.

This chain joins TRBV9 and TRBJ2-5; tentatively, D is TRBD2 (5 bases). The ends were cut back, 4 bases at V and 7 bases at J, with 17 bases in the middle. From germline, CDR1 is SGDLS and CDR2 YYNGEE. The length of the CDR3 is 14 residues. This CDR3 is CASSPKTAAGTQYF. Here the CDR3 DNA reads TGTGCCAGCAGCCCCAAGACGGCCGCGGGGACCCAGTACTTC.

V and J are TRBV20-1 and TRBJ2-1; D gene ambiguous. Germline V gene lookup returns CDR1 DFQATT and CDR2 SNEGSKA (reference sequence). V was pared by 3 bases and J by 3 bases, with 9 bases between. The CDR3 extends over 13 amino acids. The CDR3 DNA is TGCAGTGCTAGTCAAAACTACTACAATGAGCAGTTCTTC. Translated: CSASQNYYNEQFF.

The chain joins TRBV28 to TRBJ2-3; a weak D match, TRBD2 (6 bases). The germline V gene encodes CDR1 MDHEN and CDR2 SYDVKM. V lost 5 bases, J lost 7 bases, and 25 bases lay in between. This CDR3 region has 17 residues. The CDR3 here is CASSPWGGRGSLNTQYF. The CDR3 region has the DNA TGTGCCAGCAGTCCGTGGGGTGGGCGGGGATCGTTGAATACGCAGTATTTT.

V usage is TRBV19 and J usage is TRBJ2-7, with D tentatively TRBD1 (6 bases). Germline lookup yields CDR1 LNHDA and CDR2 SQIVND (reference sequence). This CDR3 is built from 15 residues. V shed 7 bases and J shed 2 bases, with 18 bases lying between them. The CDR3 region is CASKQGFGQTYEQYF. CDR3 nucleotide sequence: TGTGCCAGTAAACAAGGTTTCGGACAGACCTACGAGCAGTACTTC.

J is TRBJ2-7 and V is TRBV19; either TRBD1 or TRBD2 may supply D (5 bases each). Germline V gene sequence: CDR1 LNHDA, CDR2 SQIVND (reference sequence). The CDR3 consists of 15 residues. Trimming pared 6 bases from V and 7 bases from J, leaving 22 bases between. CDR3 in amino acids: CASRRSGTSSGEQYF. DNA of the CDR3: TGTGCCAGTAGGCGATCCGGGACCTCCTCCGGGGAGCAGTACTTC.

J is TRBJ2-5 and V is TRBV27; 9 nucleotides match TRBD2. Germline V lookup: CDR1 MNHEY, CDR2 SMNVEV (reference sequence). With 4 bases clipped from V and 2 bases from J, the junction kept 5 bases outside the gene matches. The CDR3 contains 15 residues. CDR3 loop: CASSSTSGSQETQYF. CDR3 DNA sequence: TGTGCCAGCAGTTCGACTAGCGGATCTCAAGAGACCCAGTACTTC.

The chain carries TRBV27 and TRBJ2-7; possibly TRBD1 or TRBD2 for D (5 bases each). Germline V gene sequence: CDR1 MNHEY, CDR2 SMNVEV (reference sequence). With 6 bases removed from V and 4 bases from J, the gap between germline ends came to 16 bases. This CDR3 region has 14 residues. For the CDR3, the DNA is TGTGCCAGCAGCCCCGACACCTGGGGGTACGAGCAGTACTTC. Protein: CASSPDTWGYEQYF.

The V call is TRBV12-3 or TRBV12-4, the J call TRBJ2-5; 8 nucleotides agree with TRBD2. The junction had 3 bases not matched to a gene; V was cut back by 7 bases and J by 8 bases. This CDR3 spans 11 amino acids. The CDR3 DNA follows: TGTGCCAGCACGAGCGGGAGAACCCAGTACTTC. This sequence encodes CASTSGRTQYF.

The J gene is TRBJ2-7, the V gene TRBV9, with D possibly TRBD1 on 6 matching bases. Germline CDR1 and CDR2: SGDLS and YYNGEE. Trimming shortened V by 0 bases and J by 0 bases, and 7 bases separated the two germline ends. There are 14 residues in the CDR3. CDR3 amino acids: CASSVGDNSYEQYF. In nucleotides, the CDR3 is TGTGCCAGCAGCGTAGGGGACAACTCCTACGAGCAGTACTTC.

This sequence joins TRBV7-9 and TRBJ2-7; D is undetermined. V dropped 2 bases and J dropped 2 bases, with 1 base sitting between them. In germline, CDR1 is SEHNR, CDR2 FQNEAQ (reference sequence). The CDR3 has 11 residues. CDR3 in DNA: TGTGCCAGCAGCTTAACCTACGAGCAGTACTTC. Protein product: CASSLTYEQYF. The complete variable domain, with remaining parts taken from reference TRBV7-9 and TRBJ2-7, reads DTGVSQNPRHKITKRGQNVTFRCDPISEHNRLYWYRQTLGQGPEFLTYFQNEAQLEKSRLLSDRFSAERPKGSFSTLEIQRTEQGDSAMYLCASSLTYEQYFGPGTRLTVT.

The chain recombines TRBV12-3 or TRBV12-4 with TRBJ2-7; no firm D call. Trimming shortened V by 4 bases and J by 2 bases, and 3 bases separated the two germline ends. The CDR3 covers 11 residues. Written as DNA, the CDR3 is TGTGCCAGCAGTTCGACCTACGAGCAGTACTTC. Translated, it gives CASSSTYEQYF.

The chain is built from TRBV7-8 and TRBJ1-5; TRBD1 is a possible D gene (5 bases). V was pared by 2 bases and J by 10 bases, with 15 bases between. This CDR3 has 14 residues. CDR1 is SGHVS, CDR2 FQNEAQ, per germline. This chain's CDR3 is CASSLKGHPSPQHF. In nucleotides, the CDR3 is TGTGCCAGCAGCTTAAAAGGACACCCATCTCCCCAGCATTTT.

The chain links TRBV9 to TRBJ2-2, with D perhaps given as TRBD1 or TRBD2 (6 bases each). Trimming left V 0 bases short and J 4 bases short, with 13 bases between. This CDR3 contains 16 residues. Germline lookup yields CDR1 SGDLS and CDR2 YYNGEE. The CDR3 reads CASSVDPGAGTGELFF. The CDR3 region has the DNA TGTGCCAGCAGCGTAGATCCGGGGGCGGGCACCGGGGAGCTGTTTTTT.

This chain connects TRBV4-3 to TRBJ2-7; a weak D match, TRBD2 (5 bases). Between the trimmed V and J ends, which lost 2 bases and 3 bases, there was a span of 8 bases. There are 13 residues in the CDR3. Germline lookup yields CDR1 LGHNA and CDR2 YSLEER. CDR3 sequence (DNA): TGCGCCAGCAGCCAATTCGGGAACTACGAGCAGTACTTC. Protein product: CASSQFGNYEQYF.

Note on this clone: The same CDR3 also results from other DNA sequences found in this sample. V and J are TRBV7-2 and TRBJ1-5; no clear D gene. Per the germline V gene, CDR1 is SGHTA and CDR2 is FQGNSA. Trimming removed 5 bases at V and 7 bases at J, with 12 bases between. This CDR3 is built from 13 residues. The CDR3 here is CASSLELRQPQHF. CDR3 sequence (DNA): TGTGCCAGCAGCCTCGAGTTGAGGCAGCCCCAGCATTTT. The full variable domain, completed using reference TRBV7-2 and TRBJ1-5, is GAGVSQSPSNKVTEKGKDVELRCDPISGHTALYWYRQSLGQGLEFLIYFQGNSAPDKSGLPSDRFSAERTGGSVSTLTIQRTQQEDSAVYLCASSLELRQPQHFGDGTRLSIL.

The chain links TRBV7-2 to TRBJ1-3; D call uncertain. This CDR3 comprises 13 residues. V was shortened by 3 bases and J by 8 bases, with 11 bases between the two germline ends. The germline V gene encodes CDR1 SGHTA and CDR2 FQGNSA. CDR3 in amino acids: CASSLVGGDTIYF. CDR3 coding DNA: TGTGCCAGCAGCTTGGTGGGAGGCGACACCATATATTTT. The whole variable domain, remainder taken from reference TRBV7-2 and TRBJ1-3, is GAGVSQSPSNKVTEKGKDVELRCDPISGHTALYWYRQSLGQGLEFLIYFQGNSAPDKSGLPSDRFSAERTGGSVSTLTIQRTQQEDSAVYLCASSLVGGDTIYFGEGSWLTVV.

The chain has TRBV12-3 or TRBV12-4 and TRBJ1-2, with D possibly being TRBD1 (6 bases). The CDR3 length is 12 residues. V was cut by 10 bases and J by 6 bases, with 15 bases left in between. The CDR3 loop is CATRSGGDGYTF. Written as DNA, the CDR3 is TGTGCCACTAGGTCGGGGGGCGATGGCTACACCTTC.

The rearrangement links TRBV5-5 to TRBJ1-4; TRBD1 might be the D (5 bases). V was clipped by 0 bases and J by 4 bases, with 22 bases between them. CDR3 size: 19 residues. Germline V lookup: CDR1 SGHKS, CDR2 YYEKEE (reference sequence). In DNA form, the CDR3 reads TGTGCCAGCAGCTTGGATCAGACAGAGATCCTTTGGGGTAATGAAAAACTGTTTTTT. This encodes CASSLDQTEILWGNEKLFF.

This chain links TRBV11-2 with TRBJ2-7; D is perhaps TRBD2 (5 bases). This CDR3 is built from 15 residues. From germline, CDR1 is SGHAT and CDR2 FQNNGV. V shed 1 base and J shed 3 bases, with 13 bases lying between them. CDR3 in DNA: TGTGCCAGCAGCTTAGGTCGAGGGATCGGCTACGAGCAGTACTTC. It translates to CASSLGRGIGYEQYF.

This sequence joins TRBV6-4 and TRBJ2-2, with 8 bases fitting TRBD2. Germline lookup yields CDR1 MRHNA and CDR2 SNTAGT. V lost 6 bases, J lost 3 bases, and 9 bases stayed unmatched. The CDR3 has 16 amino acids. The CDR3 reads CASSLHAGLDTGELFF. For the CDR3, the DNA is TGTGCCAGCAGCCTACATGCGGGACTAGACACCGGGGAGCTGTTTTTT.

This clone was recorded a few times. The chain uses TRBV6-6 and TRBJ2-1, with TRBD2 matching over 11 bases. Germline V lookup: CDR1 MNHNY, CDR2 SVGAGI (reference sequence). V shed 6 bases and J 4 bases; nucleotides not matched to a gene: 8. The CDR3 extends over 16 amino acids. Here the CDR3 reads CASSSPTSGSYNEQFF. CDR3 nucleotides: TGTGCCAGCAGCTCCCCTACTAGCGGGAGTTACAATGAGCAGTTCTTC.